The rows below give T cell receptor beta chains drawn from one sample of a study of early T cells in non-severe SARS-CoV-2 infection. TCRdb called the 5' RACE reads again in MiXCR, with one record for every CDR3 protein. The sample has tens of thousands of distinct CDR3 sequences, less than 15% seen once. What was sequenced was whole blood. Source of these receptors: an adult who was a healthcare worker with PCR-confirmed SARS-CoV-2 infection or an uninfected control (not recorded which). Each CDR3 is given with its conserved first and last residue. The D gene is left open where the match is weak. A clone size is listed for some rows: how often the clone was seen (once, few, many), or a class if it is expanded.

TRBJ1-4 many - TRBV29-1 CSVEMGGTNEKLFF TGCAGCGTTGAGATGGGGGGGACTAATGAAAAACTGTTTTTT
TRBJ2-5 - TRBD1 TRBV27 CASKGQGAGQETEYF TGTGCCAGCAAGGGACAGGGGGCAGGACAAGAGACCGAGTACTTC
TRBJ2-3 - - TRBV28 CASSSSFRTYTDTQYF TGTGCCAGCAGTTCCTCGTTCAGGACCTACACAGATACGCAGTATTTT
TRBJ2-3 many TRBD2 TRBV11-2 CASSLTSGRADTQYF TGTGCCAGCAGCTTAACTAGCGGGAGAGCAGATACGCAGTATTTT
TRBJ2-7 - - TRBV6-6 CASSPGPQVGYEQYF TGTGCCAGCAGTCCGGGACCCCAGGTGGGATACGAGCAGTACTTC
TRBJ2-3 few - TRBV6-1 CASSGGPTLTDTQYF TGTGCCAGCAGTGGTGGACCAACCCTCACAGATACGCAGTATTTT
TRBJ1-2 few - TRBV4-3 CASSQVPGSNYGYTF TGCGCCAGCAGCCAAGTTCCAGGTTCTAACTATGGCTACACCTTC
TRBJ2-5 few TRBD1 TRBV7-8 CASSSRAGTGGETQYF TGTGCCAGCAGCTCAAGGGCCGGGACAGGGGGTGAGACCCAGTACTTC
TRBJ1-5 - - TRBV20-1 CSAPEGGRESNQPQHF TGCAGTGCTCCTGAGGGAGGCAGGGAGAGCAATCAGCCCCAGCATTTT
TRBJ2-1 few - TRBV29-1 CSGDRYNEQFF TGCAGCGGAGACAGATACAATGAGCAGTTCTTC
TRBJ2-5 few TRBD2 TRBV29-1 CSVGALAAQETQYF TGCAGCGTTGGTGCACTAGCGGCCCAAGAGACCCAGTACTTC
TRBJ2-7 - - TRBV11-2 CASSPRRVYEQYF TGTGCCAGCAGCCCACGCAGGGTGTACGAGCAGTACTTC
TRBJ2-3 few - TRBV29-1 CGGDTQYF TGCGGCGGGGATACGCAGTATTTT
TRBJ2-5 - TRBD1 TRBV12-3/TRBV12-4 CASSLARLTGGDGETQYF TGTGCCAGCAGTTTAGCGAGGTTGACAGGGGGCGATGGGGAGACCCAGTACTTC
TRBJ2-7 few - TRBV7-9 CASSPRTERYEQYF TGTGCCAGCAGCCCAAGGACAGAGAGGTACGAGCAGTACTTC
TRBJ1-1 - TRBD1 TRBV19 CASSTQGGYGVEAFF TGTGCCAGTAGCACCCAGGGGGGTTATGGAGTTGAAGCTTTCTTT
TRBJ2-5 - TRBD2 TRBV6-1 CASSGGLAQETQYF TGTGCCAGCAGTGGCGGACTAGCCCAAGAGACCCAGTACTTC
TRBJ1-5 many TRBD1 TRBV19 CASSGQGFNQPQHF TGTGCCAGCAGTGGACAGGGGTTCAATCAGCCCCAGCATTTT
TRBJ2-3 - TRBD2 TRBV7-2 CASTRLAGETDTQYF TGTGCCAGCACCCGTCTAGCGGGAGAGACAGATACGCAGTATTTT
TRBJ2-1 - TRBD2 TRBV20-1 CSARSGTSGSNEQFF TGCAGTGCTAGATCTGGGACTAGCGGAAGCAATGAGCAGTTCTTC